This T cell receptor beta chain stems from a study of T cell responses to AZD1222 COVID-19 vaccine listed by TCRdb under 2021. As for the study more broadly: Because spike-specific TCR depth and breadth did not differ between the two schedules, AZD1222 recipients who got a second dose at roughly 4 weeks were pooled with those who got a second dose at roughly 12 weeks. TCR sequencing covered over 230 trial participants: 200 to 220 given two doses of AZD1222 and approximately 25 given two doses of MenACWY control vaccine. Trial participants were enrolled by age into 18-55, 56-69 and 70-plus year subgroups, with around 150, 28 and 57 TCR-sequenced participants respectively. Broader findings and caveats from the paper: Because no samples from the day 14 peak response were available, repertoires could be characterized only after the peak T cell response. Nearly half of unique spike-specific TCRs reportedly recognized epitopes outside regions mutated in the B.1.351 and B.1.1.7 variants. After two AZD1222 doses, spike-specific TCR breadth and depth were significantly higher than at day 0 and than in MenACWY recipients. CD4 TCRs associated with the vaccine covered the entire spike protein, and the dominant responses were in regions 160-218 and 743-854. Participants were mostly white British and included more females than males, and it was suggested by the authors that clonal diversity may have been underestimated. Conclusions about previously exposed vaccinees are limited, since just 5 to 7 AZD1222 recipients were seropositive for SARS-CoV-2 at baseline. In the small 56-69-year group, the increase in depth fell short of significance, most likely because of low power.

The junction shows trimming of 3 bases on V and 2 bases on J, plus 13 bases between the germline ends. The cysteine opens and the phenylalanine closes a CDR3 of 15 amino acids. The sequence is cut down to CDR3 DNA, 45 bases in frame from base 1. According to the germline V gene, CDR1 reads LGHNA and CDR2 reads YSLEER. A note on this clone: Its antigen has not been determined. There are no base qualities to consult, and no much larger clone falls within one base.

The CDR3 regions of human TCRbeta chains were subjected to immunosequencing. Per the source publication's procedure: Repertoire TCRs were checked for matches against a reference library of SARS-CoV-2-specific TCRs that had been generated using the MIRA antigen-specificity platform. Breadth meant the fraction of unique TCRs that were SARS-CoV-2-associated, whereas depth meant the fraction of total T cells that were SARS-CoV-2-associated. Using the MIRA data, every spike-specific TCR was mapped to the spike region that the TCR reacted to and assigned to either a CD4 or a CD8 class. Log10-transformed breadth and depth values were compared by one-way ANOVA with Sidak's multiple comparisons tests. Entries here come from immuneACCESS through TCRdb and include only in-frame sequences with V and J called. Some clones fail to appear in such tables; in the studies checked, an unresolved V gene covers under half of the shortfall, and the cause of the remainder is unknown. The V and J calls and clone size were taken over from that table, and D and trimming were inferred from the DNA. Across this sample there are 130,000 or so clones, with roughly 92% seen only once. More than 4.5% of the sample lies in the top ten.

The sample's time point, from its label and the paper: baseline before first vaccination. Samples from vaccinated people were obtained from the UK trials COV001 and COV002, which included a single-blind randomized controlled phase 2/3 trial of AZD1222 (ChAdOx1 nCoV-19) in healthy adults. For TCRbeta chain sequencing, PBMC samples were collected from trial participants at day 0 and at day 28 after the second dose. The sequenced sample was peripheral blood, obtained on day 0 of AZD1222 vaccination. The chain employs TRBV4-3 and TRBJ1-1; the D gene cannot be resolved reliably. This sequence was found in an adult in good health. In nucleotide form, the sequence is TGCGCCAGCAGCCACAGTGGAGCAACAAACACTGAAGCTTTCTTT. Its coded protein is CASSHSGATNTEAFF.